The clone carrying this TCR beta chain was picked up many times. No antigen is known for it. This sample is drawn from a study of T-cell reconstitution after alpha-beta-depleted transplantation in children. V lost 0 bases to trimming and J lost 4 bases, with 9 bases between them. CDR1 and CDR2 from the germline V gene are DFQATT and SNEGSKA (reference sequence). CDR3 size: 13 residues. Researchers prepared the TCRbeta library using unique molecular identifiers, the study reports. TCRdb analysed the PCR reads with MiXCR anew, one entry per CDR3 protein. Here the sample spans 240,000 or so distinct CDR3 sequences, 6.5% to 9% being singletons. General study results and limits: Once a year had passed after transplant, T-cell counts and diversity came mostly from newly produced T cells. Alpha-beta T cells about two months after transplant reportedly derived from several hundred expanded graft clones. Certain patients had high TCRbeta diversity at day 60, and it came from recipient T cells and thymic progenitors that survived.

Sequencing used PBMCs, mostly from graft donor cells, obtained 180 days after TCRalphabeta/CD19-depleted stem cell transplant. J is TRBJ2-5 and V is TRBV20-1, with D uncertain. This TCR derives from a male patient aged 10 to 17 who had a stem cell transplant for acute lymphoblastic leukemia, so the T cells may come from the graft donor. The CDR3 region has the DNA TGCAGTGCTAGAGAATGGACGGCAGAGACCCAGTACTTC. Protein: CSAREWTAETQYF.